A selection of T cell receptor beta chains follows, all from one sample in a study of blood T cell repertoires in COVID-19. Assay: immunoSEQ multiplex PCR; the TCRdb copy retains only in-frame clones and omits some. The data show around 100,000 clones, more than 75% seen once. Input material: peripheral blood. These receptors originate from a man between 35 and 55 years old with acute or convalescent COVID-19. Both conserved end residues are part of each CDR3. A D gene is named only where the DNA matches it firmly. Clone sizes are given selectively: once, few, many, or a class where the clone is expanded.

.	TRBV27	.	TRBJ2-5	TGTGCCAGCAGTTTTGCGGAACTGTACCAAGAGACCCAGTACTTC	CASSFAELYQETQYF
.	TRBV3-1/TRBV3-2	.	TRBJ1-2	TGTGCCAGCAGCCGGTCCCTTGGGGGGGAGTATGGCTACACCTTC	CASSRSLGGEYGYTF
.	TRBV5-1	.	TRBJ1-3	TGCGCCAGCAGGGTTTCCGGGAACTCTGGAAACACCATATATTTT	CASRVSGNSGNTIYF
.	TRBV5-1	once	TRBJ2-7	TGCGCCAGCAGCTCCACGGGAGCCGAGCAGTACTTC	CASSSTGAEQYF
.	TRBV30	.	TRBJ1-2	TGTGCCTGGAGTGTACTCCCAGGGGACGGCTACACCTTC	CAWSVLPGDGYTF
TRBD2	TRBV11-3	.	TRBJ2-1	TGTGCCAGCAGCTTAAAGGGACTAGCGGGGGTAGGGAATGAGCAGTTCTTC	CASSLKGLAGVGNEQFF
.	TRBV29-1	.	TRBJ2-5	TGCAGCGCATTACAAGAGACCCAGTACTTC	CSALQETQYF
TRBD1	TRBV19	.	TRBJ2-1	TGTGCCAGTAGTCTTACAGGGGGGAACTACAATGAGCAGTTCTTC	CASSLTGGNYNEQFF
TRBD1	TRBV2	.	TRBJ1-5	TGTGCCAGCAGTGTCGACAGGGACCAGCCCCAGCATTTT	CASSVDRDQPQHF
.	TRBV7-2	.	TRBJ1-1	TGTGCCTCACAAAGCGTATTGAGCGGTGCTTTCTTT	CASQSVLSGAFF